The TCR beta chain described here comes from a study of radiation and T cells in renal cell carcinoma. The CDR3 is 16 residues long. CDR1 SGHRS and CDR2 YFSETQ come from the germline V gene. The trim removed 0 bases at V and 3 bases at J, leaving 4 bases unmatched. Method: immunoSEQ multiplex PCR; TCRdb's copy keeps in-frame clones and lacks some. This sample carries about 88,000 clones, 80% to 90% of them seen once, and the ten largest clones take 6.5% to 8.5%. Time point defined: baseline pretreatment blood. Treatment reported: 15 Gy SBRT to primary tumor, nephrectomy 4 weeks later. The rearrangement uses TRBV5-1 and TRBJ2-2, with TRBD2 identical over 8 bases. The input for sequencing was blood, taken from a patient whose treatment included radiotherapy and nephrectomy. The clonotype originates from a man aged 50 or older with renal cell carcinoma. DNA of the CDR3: TGCGCCAGCAGCTTGGTTGCCGGGAGGGACACCGGGGAGCTGTTTTTT. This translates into CASSLVAGRDTGELFF.